These 21 T cell receptor beta chains were sequenced from one sample in a study of vaccination and CD4 T cells after COVID-19. Cultured CD4+ T cell DNA underwent sequencing with the Oncomine TCR Beta short-read assay. A single record per CDR3 protein comes from TCRdb applying MiXCR to the PCR reads. Of approximately 10,000 distinct CDR3 sequences in the sample, more than 60% were seen once. As for treatment: roughly 11-day PBMC culture with coronavirus spike peptide pools or control peptides (ViraFEST assay). No antigen is known for these receptors. Sequenced input: CD4+ T cells from blood, cultured in vitro. The receptors here all came from a human donor who had recovered from COVID-19.

This clonotype came up a few times. The chain links TRBV10-3 to TRBJ1-5; 10 bases fit TRBD1. Unmatched junction bases numbered 5, after V lost 6 bases and J lost 6 bases. The length of the CDR3 is 14 residues. The germline CDR1 and CDR2 sequences are ENHRY and SYGVKD. The CDR3 region has the DNA TGTGCCATCAGCGGAGGACAGGGGGGTCAGCCCCAGCATTTT. It translates to CAISGGQGGQPQHF.

The chain carries TRBV6-5 and TRBJ1-2, with TRBD1 identical over 10 bases. Looked up from germline, CDR1 is MNHEY and CDR2 is SVGAGI. CDR3 length: 14 amino acids. The junction had 1 base not matched to a gene; V was cut back by 4 bases and J by 2 bases. The CDR3 nucleotides are TGTGCCAGCAGTTCGACAGGGGGCAACTATGGCTACACCTTC. As protein: CASSSTGGNYGYTF.

This clonotype turned up a few times. The rearrangement joins TRBV20-1 to TRBJ2-7; the match to TRBD2 covers 13 bases. Germline V gene sequence: CDR1 DFQATT, CDR2 SNEGSKA (reference sequence). The trim removed 6 bases at V and 7 bases at J, leaving 3 bases unmatched. This CDR3 has 12 amino acids. This CDR3 is CSARTSGREQYF. The CDR3 DNA sequence: TGCAGTGCCAGGACTAGCGGGAGAGAGCAGTACTTC.

The chain is built from TRBV7-7 and TRBJ2-5; TRBD1 or TRBD2 may be the D gene (6 bases each). Germline assignment: CDR1 SSHAT and CDR2 FNYEAQ (reference sequence). Trimming took off 5 bases at V and 5 bases at J, with 12 bases between the two ends. The CDR3 loop spans 13 amino acids. DNA of the CDR3: TGTGCCAGCAGCCTAGGGGGGTTGGAGACCCAGTACTTC. This gives the protein CASSLGGLETQYF.

The chain carries TRBV7-9 and TRBJ2-7; 8 bases map to TRBD2. The germline gives CDR1 SEHNR, CDR2 FQNEAQ (reference sequence). The CDR3 runs to 15 residues. V gave up 5 bases and J gave up 0 bases; unmatched junction bases: 6. Here the CDR3 DNA reads TGTGCCAGCAGCCCCGGGGCGGGGGGCTCCTACGAGCAGTACTTC. Encoded protein: CASSPGAGGSYEQYF.

This chain connects TRBV6-1 to TRBJ2-7; D might be TRBD1 (7 bases). The germline CDR1 and CDR2 sequences are MNHNS and SASEGT. Trimming removed 6 bases from V and 2 bases from J, with 17 bases in between. This CDR3 region has 15 residues. CDR3 sequence reads: CASRKTGRLTYEQYF. In DNA form, the CDR3 reads TGTGCCAGCAGAAAGACAGGGAGGCTTACCTACGAGCAGTACTTC.

V gene TRBV20-1 combines with J gene TRBJ2-1, with D perhaps TRBD2 (5 bases). Germline-derived CDR1 and CDR2 are DFQATT and SNEGSKA (reference sequence). Trimming cost V 1 base and J 1 base, with 11 bases left between them. This CDR3 region has 15 residues. The CDR3 here is CSARGGRASYNEQFF. CDR3 nucleotide sequence: TGCAGTGCTAGAGGTGGGCGGGCGTCCTACAATGAGCAGTTCTTC.

The V and J genes are TRBV5-4 and TRBJ1-2, with 8 nucleotides matching TRBD1. This CDR3 is built from 14 residues. Germline V gene sequence: CDR1 SGHNT, CDR2 YYREEE (reference sequence). Germline trimming cut 0 bases from V and 7 bases from J; bases unmatched to any gene: 5. The CDR3: CASSLGQGAGGYTF. Here the CDR3 DNA reads TGTGCCAGCAGCTTGGGCCAGGGGGCTGGTGGCTACACCTTC.

This sequence joins TRBV18 and TRBJ2-5, with unresolved D. Germline V gene lookup returns CDR1 KGHSH and CDR2 LQKENI. The CDR3 has 13 residues. V lost 3 bases and J lost 5, with 10 bases in between. The CDR3 coding sequence is TGTGCCAGCTCACCCTCCACAGTGGAGACCCAGTACTTC. Protein product: CASSPSTVETQYF. The complete variable domain, with remaining parts taken from reference TRBV18 and TRBJ2-5, reads NAGVMQNPRHLVRRRGQEARLRCSPMKGHSHVYWYRQLPEEGLKFMVYLQKENIIDESGMPKERFSAEFPKEGPSILRIQQVVRGDSAAYFCASSPSTVETQYFGPGTRLLVL.

This chain joins TRBV20-1 and TRBJ1-2, with D possibly being TRBD1 (5 bases). Germline loops: CDR1 DFQATT, CDR2 SNEGSKA (reference sequence). CDR3 length: 12 amino acids. Between the trimmed V and J ends, which lost 3 bases and 8 bases, there was a span of 13 bases. As DNA, the CDR3 is TGCAGTGCTAGCGGGCAGGGAAAGGGCTACACCTTC. Its protein is CSASGQGKGYTF.

The rearrangement joins TRBV6-1 to TRBJ2-1, with 7 bases that match TRBD2. Germline V gene sequence: CDR1 MNHNS, CDR2 SASEGT. After removal of 6 bases from V and 2 bases from J, the junction contained 7 bases not matched to a gene. This CDR3 contains 15 residues. CDR3 bases: TGTGCCAGCAGGACCGCGGGGGTCGCCTACAATGAGCAGTTCTTC. It codes for CASRTAGVAYNEQFF.

V gene TRBV28 combines with J gene TRBJ1-2, with D uncertain. Germline V lookup: CDR1 MDHEN, CDR2 SYDVKM. Trimming took off 8 bases at V and 4 bases at J, with 11 bases between the two ends. This CDR3 is built from 12 residues. This chain's CDR3 is CASASTSYGYTF. The CDR3 bases are TGTGCCAGCGCTTCAACAAGCTATGGCTACACCTTC.

This clonotype appeared a few times. The chain links TRBV6-5 to TRBJ2-7, with 11 bases identical to TRBD1. The CDR3 covers 15 residues. The ends lost 4 bases at V and 7 bases at J; junction bases unmatched: 9. CDR1 and CDR2 (germline): MNHEY, SVGAGI. CDR3 nucleotide sequence: TGTGCCAGCAGTTCCCGGGACAGGGGGTATGGGGAGCAGTACTTC. It encodes CASSSRDRGYGEQYF.

The chain recombines TRBV6-1 with TRBJ2-2; TRBD1 agrees at 9 bases. CDR3 size: 15 residues. The ends lost 6 bases at V and 4 bases at J; junction bases unmatched: 6. Germline loops: CDR1 MNHNS, CDR2 SASEGT. The CDR3 DNA follows: TGTGCCAGCAGGGGGACAGGGAGGGTCACCGGGGAGCTGTTTTTT. Translated, it gives CASRGTGRVTGELFF.

This clonotype rates as medium-sized. J is TRBJ2-3 and V is TRBV27, with D possibly being TRBD2 (6 bases). CDR1 MNHEY and CDR2 SMNVEV come from the germline V gene (reference sequence). The CDR3 is 16 residues long. Trimming removed 6 bases at V and 5 bases at J, with 21 bases between. Written as DNA, the CDR3 is TGTGCCAGCAGGGGGACTCCAAGGTACCGAAGAGATACGCAGTATTTT. The encoded protein is CASRGTPRYRRDTQYF.

The chain joins TRBV15 to TRBJ1-1, with TRBD1 identical over 7 bases. The trim removed 4 bases at V and 0 bases at J, leaving 5 bases unmatched. The germline gives CDR1 LNHNV, CDR2 YYDKDF (reference sequence). This CDR3 has 15 residues. The CDR3 DNA is TGTGCCACCAGCACGGGGGGACAGATGAACACTGAAGCTTTCTTT. Its protein is CATSTGGQMNTEAFF.

The rearrangement links TRBV20-1 to TRBJ1-5; D is ambiguous. Germline-derived CDR1 and CDR2 are DFQATT and SNEGSKA (reference sequence). Trimming removed 1 base at V and 2 bases at J, with 12 bases between. The CDR3 loop spans 15 amino acids. The DNA of the CDR3 is TGCAGTGCTAGAGTCTCAGCAGGACGCAATCAGCCCCAGCATTTT. Its translation is CSARVSAGRNQPQHF.

The chain carries TRBV7-2 and TRBJ2-5; D is ambiguous. This CDR3 comprises 13 residues. V lost 2 bases and J 2 bases, leaving 6 bases between the germline ends. Germline CDR1 is SGHTA and CDR2 is FQGNSA. This CDR3 reads CASSLNRQETQYF. The CDR3 DNA sequence: TGTGCCAGCAGCTTAAACAGACAAGAGACCCAGTACTTC. Full variable domain (missing parts from reference TRBV7-2 and TRBJ2-5): GAGVSQSPSNKVTEKGKDVELRCDPISGHTALYWYRQSLGQGLEFLIYFQGNSAPDKSGLPSDRFSAERTGGSVSTLTIQRTQQEDSAVYLCASSLNRQETQYFGPGTRLLVL.

This clonotype was seen a few times. The chain has TRBV15 and TRBJ1-1; D is unresolved. The V gene's germline CDR1 is LNHNV and CDR2 YYDKDF (reference sequence). This CDR3 contains 13 residues. Deletions cut 0 bases from V and 3 bases from J, with 5 bases between. Written as DNA, the CDR3 is TGTGCCACCAGCAGAGATGTGGACACTGAAGCTTTCTTT. This translates into CATSRDVDTEAFF.

The chain recombines TRBV2 with TRBJ2-5; D is ambiguous. The CDR3 has 12 amino acids. Germline V gives CDR1 SNHLY, CDR2 FYNNEI. Deletions cut 2 bases from V and 9 bases from J, with 10 bases between. CDR3 protein: CASSEQARAQYF. The CDR3 DNA reads TGTGCCAGCAGTGAACAGGCCCGGGCCCAGTACTTC.

This chain uses TRBV30 with TRBJ1-2; 7 nucleotides align to TRBD1. Germline V gene data show CDR1 as GTSNPN and CDR2 as SVGIG (reference sequence). The CDR3 runs to 16 residues. Losses at the gene ends were 2 bases for V and 6 bases for J; bases not matched to a gene: 15. CDR3 amino acids: CAWSSTGFRYSHGYTF. DNA of the CDR3: TGTGCCTGGAGTTCGACAGGGTTTCGATATTCTCATGGCTACACCTTC.